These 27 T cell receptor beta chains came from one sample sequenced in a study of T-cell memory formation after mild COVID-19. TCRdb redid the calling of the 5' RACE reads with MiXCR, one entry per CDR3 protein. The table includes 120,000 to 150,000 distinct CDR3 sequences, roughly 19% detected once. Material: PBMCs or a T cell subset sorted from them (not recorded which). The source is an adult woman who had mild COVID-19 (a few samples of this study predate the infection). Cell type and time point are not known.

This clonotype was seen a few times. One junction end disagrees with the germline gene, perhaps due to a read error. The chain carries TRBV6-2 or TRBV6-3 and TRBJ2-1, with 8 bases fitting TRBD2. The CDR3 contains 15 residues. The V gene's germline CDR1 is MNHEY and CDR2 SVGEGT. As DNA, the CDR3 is TGTGCCAGCAGTCACTCTGGGAGCGGGAGCGATGAGCAGTTCTTC. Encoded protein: CASSHSGSGSDEQFF.

The CDR3 nucleotides read TGTGCCTGGAGTGTTTCGGGCAGGAAGAACACCGGGGAGCTGTTTTTT. As protein: CAWSVSGRKNTGELFF. This chain links TRBV30 with TRBJ2-2; D call uncertain. CDR3 length equals 16 residues. The V gene lost 0 bases and the J gene lost 1 base, with 12 bases spanning the gap. The germline V gene encodes CDR1 GTSNPN and CDR2 SVGIG (reference sequence).

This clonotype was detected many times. CDR3 DNA: TGTGCCACCAGTGATTTAGAGTTCGCCGGCACAGATACGCAGTATTTT. This sequence encodes CATSDLEFAGTDTQYF. V is TRBV24-1 and J is TRBJ2-3; D is uncertain. The CDR3 is made up of 16 amino acids. Germline V gene data show CDR1 as KGHDR and CDR2 as SFDVKD. Trimming stripped 1 base from V and 1 base from J, with 11 bases between.

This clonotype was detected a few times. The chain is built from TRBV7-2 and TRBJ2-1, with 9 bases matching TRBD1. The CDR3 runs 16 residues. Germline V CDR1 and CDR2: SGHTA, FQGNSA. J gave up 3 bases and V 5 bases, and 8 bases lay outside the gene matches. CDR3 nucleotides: TGTGCCAGCAGCCGCAACGGACAGGGGTACTACAATGAGCAGTTCTTC. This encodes CASSRNGQGYYNEQFF.

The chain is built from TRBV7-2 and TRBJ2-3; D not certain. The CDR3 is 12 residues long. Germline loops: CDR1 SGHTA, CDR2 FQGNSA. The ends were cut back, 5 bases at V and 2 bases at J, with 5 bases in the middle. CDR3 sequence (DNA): TGTGCCAGCAGCACGTACACAGATACGCAGTATTTT. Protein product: CASSTYTDTQYF.

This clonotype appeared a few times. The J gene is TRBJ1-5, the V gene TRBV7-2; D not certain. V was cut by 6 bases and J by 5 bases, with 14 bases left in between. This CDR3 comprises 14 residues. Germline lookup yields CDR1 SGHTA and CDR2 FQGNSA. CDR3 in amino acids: CASSSTGKDQPQHF. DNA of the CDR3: TGTGCCAGCAGTTCGACGGGGAAAGATCAGCCCCAGCATTTT. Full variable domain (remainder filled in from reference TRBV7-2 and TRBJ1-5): GAGVSQSPSNKVTEKGKDVELRCDPISGHTALYWYRQSLGQGLEFLIYFQGNSAPDKSGLPSDRFSAERTGGSVSTLTIQRTQQEDSAVYLCASSSTGKDQPQHFGDGTRLSIL.

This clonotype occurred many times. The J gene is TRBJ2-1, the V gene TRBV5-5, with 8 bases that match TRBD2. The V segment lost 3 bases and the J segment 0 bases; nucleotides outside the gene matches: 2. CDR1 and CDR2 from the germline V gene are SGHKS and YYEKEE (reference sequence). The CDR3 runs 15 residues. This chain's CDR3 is CASSSGTSSYNEQFF. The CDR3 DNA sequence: TGTGCCAGCAGCTCCGGGACTAGCTCCTACAATGAGCAGTTCTTC.

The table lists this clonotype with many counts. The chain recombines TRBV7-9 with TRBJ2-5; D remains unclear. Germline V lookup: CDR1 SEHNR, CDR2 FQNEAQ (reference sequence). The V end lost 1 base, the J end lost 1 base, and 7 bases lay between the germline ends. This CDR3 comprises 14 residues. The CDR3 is CASSLVQVQETQYF. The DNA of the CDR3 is TGTGCCAGCAGCTTAGTTCAGGTCCAAGAGACCCAGTACTTC.

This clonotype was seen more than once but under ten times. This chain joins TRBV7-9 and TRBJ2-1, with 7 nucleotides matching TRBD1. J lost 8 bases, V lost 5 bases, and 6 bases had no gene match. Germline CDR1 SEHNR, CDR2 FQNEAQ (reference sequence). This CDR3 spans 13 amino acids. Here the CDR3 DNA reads TGTGCCAGCAGCAGAGGGACAGTCGATGAGCAGTTCTTC. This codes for CASSRGTVDEQFF. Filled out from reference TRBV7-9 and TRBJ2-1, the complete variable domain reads DTGVSQNPRHKITKRGQNVTFRCDPISEHNRLYWYRQTLGQGPEFLTYFQNEAQLEKSRLLSDRFSAERPKGSFSTLEIQRTEQGDSAMYLCASSRGTVDEQFFGPGTRLTVL.

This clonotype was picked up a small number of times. The CDR3: CASSFEGLPGLGYTF. CDR3 nucleotides: TGTGCCAGCAGCTTTGAGGGCTTACCGGGGCTTGGCTACACCTTC. The rearrangement joins TRBV7-9 to TRBJ1-2, with a possible D match to TRBD1 (5 bases). The V end was cut by 3 bases, the J end by 7 bases, with 18 bases between. This CDR3 is built from 15 residues. Germline lookup yields CDR1 SEHNR and CDR2 FQNEAQ (reference sequence).

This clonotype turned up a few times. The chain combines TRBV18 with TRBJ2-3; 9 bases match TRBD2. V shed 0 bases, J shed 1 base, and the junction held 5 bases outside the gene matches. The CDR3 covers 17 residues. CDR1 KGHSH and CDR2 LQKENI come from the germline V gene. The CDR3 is CASSPPGTSPRTDTQYF. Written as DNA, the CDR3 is TGTGCCAGCTCACCACCGGGGACTAGCCCCCGCACAGATACGCAGTATTTT.

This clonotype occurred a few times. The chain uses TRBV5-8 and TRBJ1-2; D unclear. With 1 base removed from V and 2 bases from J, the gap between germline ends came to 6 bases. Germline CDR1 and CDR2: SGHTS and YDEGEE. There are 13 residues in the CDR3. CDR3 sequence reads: CASSLRANYGYTF. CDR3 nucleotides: TGTGCCAGCAGCTTGAGGGCGAACTATGGCTACACCTTC.

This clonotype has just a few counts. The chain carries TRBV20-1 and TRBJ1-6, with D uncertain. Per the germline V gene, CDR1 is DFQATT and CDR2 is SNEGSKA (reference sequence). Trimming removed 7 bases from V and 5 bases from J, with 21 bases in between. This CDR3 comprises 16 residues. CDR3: CSVPRSSTDHNSPLHF. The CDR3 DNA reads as TGCAGTGTGCCCCGGTCCTCCACCGACCATAATTCACCCCTCCACTTT.

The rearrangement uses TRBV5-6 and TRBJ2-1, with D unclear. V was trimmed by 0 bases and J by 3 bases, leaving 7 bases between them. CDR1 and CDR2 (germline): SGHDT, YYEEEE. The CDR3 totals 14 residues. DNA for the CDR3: TGTGCCAGCAGCTTGGTAGTAAACTACAATGAGCAGTTCTTC. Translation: CASSLVVNYNEQFF.

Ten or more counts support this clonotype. Here the CDR3 DNA reads TGTGCCACCGCCGGGACCACAGATACGCAGTATTTT. Encoded protein: CATAGTTDTQYF. This sequence joins TRBV24-1 and TRBJ2-3; the D call may be TRBD1 or TRBD2 (5 bases each). CDR1 and CDR2 from the germline V gene are KGHDR and SFDVKD. This CDR3 comprises 12 residues. V was pared by 9 bases and J by 2 bases, with 8 bases between.

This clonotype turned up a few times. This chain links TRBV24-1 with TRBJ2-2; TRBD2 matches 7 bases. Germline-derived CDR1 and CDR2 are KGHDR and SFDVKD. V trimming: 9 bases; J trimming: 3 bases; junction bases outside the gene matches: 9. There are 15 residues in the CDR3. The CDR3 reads CATQKSGIYTGELFF. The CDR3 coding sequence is TGTGCCACCCAAAAGAGCGGGATTTACACCGGGGAGCTGTTTTTT.

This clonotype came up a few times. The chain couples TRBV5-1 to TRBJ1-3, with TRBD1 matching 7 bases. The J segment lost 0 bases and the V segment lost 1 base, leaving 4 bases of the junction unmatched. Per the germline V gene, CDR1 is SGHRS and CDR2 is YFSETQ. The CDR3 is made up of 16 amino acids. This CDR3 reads CASSLTAGGSGNTIYF. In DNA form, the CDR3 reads TGCGCCAGCAGCTTGACGGCAGGGGGCTCTGGAAACACCATATATTTT.

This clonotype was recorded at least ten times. In DNA form, the CDR3 reads TGTGCCAGCGGTGGCGAGCAGTACTTC. Residues: CASGGEQYF. This chain links TRBV2 with TRBJ2-7, with D uncertain. This CDR3 contains 9 residues. Trimming cost V 8 bases and J 6 bases, with 5 bases left between them. From germline, CDR1 is SNHLY and CDR2 FYNNEI.

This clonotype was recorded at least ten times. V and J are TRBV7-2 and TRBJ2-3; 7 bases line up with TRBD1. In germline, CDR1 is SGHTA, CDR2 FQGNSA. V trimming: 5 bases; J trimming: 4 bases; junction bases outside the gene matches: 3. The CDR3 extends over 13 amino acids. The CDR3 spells CASSRQGPDTQYF. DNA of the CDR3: TGTGCCAGCAGCCGACAGGGACCAGATACGCAGTATTTT.

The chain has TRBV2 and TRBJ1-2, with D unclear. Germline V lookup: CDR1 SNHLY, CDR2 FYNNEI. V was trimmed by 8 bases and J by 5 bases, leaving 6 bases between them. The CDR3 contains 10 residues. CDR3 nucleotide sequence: TGTGCCAGCTCCCAATATGGCTACACCTTC. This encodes CASSQYGYTF.

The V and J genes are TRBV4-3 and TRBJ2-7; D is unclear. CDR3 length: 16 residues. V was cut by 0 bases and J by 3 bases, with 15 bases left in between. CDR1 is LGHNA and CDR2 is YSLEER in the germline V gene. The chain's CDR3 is CASSQDQAPGLYEQYF. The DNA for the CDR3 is TGCGCCAGCAGCCAAGATCAGGCCCCTGGGCTCTACGAGCAGTACTTC.

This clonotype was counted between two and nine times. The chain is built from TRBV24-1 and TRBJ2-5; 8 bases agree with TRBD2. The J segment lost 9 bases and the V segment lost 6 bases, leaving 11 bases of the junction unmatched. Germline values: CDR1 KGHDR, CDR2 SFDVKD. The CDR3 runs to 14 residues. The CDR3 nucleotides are TGTGCCACCAGTTCCGGGCGGGGGGAGCTGGCCCAGTACTTC. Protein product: CATSSGRGELAQYF.

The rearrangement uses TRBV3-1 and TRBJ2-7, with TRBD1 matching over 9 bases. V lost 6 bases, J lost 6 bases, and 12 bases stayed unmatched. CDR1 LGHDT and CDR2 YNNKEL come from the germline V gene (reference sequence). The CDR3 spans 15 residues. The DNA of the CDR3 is TGTGCCAGCAGGGCTAGGACAGGGGAAAGGGTCGAGCAGTACTTC. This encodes CASRARTGERVEQYF.

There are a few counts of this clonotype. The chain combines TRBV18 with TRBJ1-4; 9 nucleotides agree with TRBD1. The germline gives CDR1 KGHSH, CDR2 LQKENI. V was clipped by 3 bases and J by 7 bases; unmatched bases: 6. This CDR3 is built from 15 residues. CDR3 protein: CASSPAGQGSEKLFF. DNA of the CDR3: TGTGCCAGCTCACCGGCAGGACAGGGGTCTGAAAAACTGTTTTTT.

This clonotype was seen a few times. DNA of the CDR3: TGTGCCACCAGTCGGGCCGGGGATAGCAATCAGCCCCAGCATTTT. It is translated as CATSRAGDSNQPQHF. The chain links TRBV24-1 to TRBJ1-5; D remains unclear. CDR1 is KGHDR and CDR2 is SFDVKD in the germline V gene. V was cut by 6 bases and J by 0 bases, with 11 bases left in between. There are 15 residues in the CDR3.

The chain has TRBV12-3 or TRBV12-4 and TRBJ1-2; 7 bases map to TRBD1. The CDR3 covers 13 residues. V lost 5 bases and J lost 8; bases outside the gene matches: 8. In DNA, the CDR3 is TGTGCCAGCAGTCCCCGTCAGGGGGGCGGCTACACCTTC. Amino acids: CASSPRQGGGYTF.

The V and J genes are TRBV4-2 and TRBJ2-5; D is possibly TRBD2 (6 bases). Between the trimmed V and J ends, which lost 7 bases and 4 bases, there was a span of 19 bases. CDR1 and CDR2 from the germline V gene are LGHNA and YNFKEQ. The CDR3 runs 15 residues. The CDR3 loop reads CASTPRLDGRETQYF. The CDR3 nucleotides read TGTGCCAGCACACCTAGGTTGGACGGGAGAGAGACCCAGTACTTC.